The entry that follows covers one T cell receptor beta chain sequence. V lost 5 bases to trimming and J lost 7 bases; unmatched junction nucleotides: 7. CDR1 is PRHDT, CDR2 FYEKMQ, per germline (reference sequence). The CDR3 spans 13 residues. This record belongs to a study of blood T cell repertoires in COVID-19. Source study methods: Amplification with reference gene primers provided the estimates of nucleated cell counts. Using immunoSEQ multiplex PCR, the repertoire was profiled, and TCRdb retains in-frame clones only, with some absent. V, J and clone size are those of that table, while D and trimming were read from the DNA. There are 88,000 or so clones in the sample; over 85% occur only once, and more than 2% lies in the top ten.

The origin of this receptor is a man aged 45 to 65 with acute or convalescent COVID-19. Sequenced material: peripheral blood. The chain links TRBV13 to TRBJ1-2; 7 bases match TRBD1. The CDR3: CASSQDRDSGYTF. The CDR3 bases are TGTGCCAGCAGCCAAGACAGGGACTCTGGCTACACCTTC.